A selection of T cell receptor beta chains follows, all from one sample in a study of shared clonotypes between healthy human individuals. Sequenced by immunoSEQ multiplex PCR; TCRdb stores in-frame clones only, minus some. The sample has under 600,000 clones, about 80% seen once. The sample was PBMCs. These receptor sequences come from a woman between 40 and 55 years old in good health. Some clones in this sample may be carry-over from other donors' samples. Each CDR3 is given with its conserved first and last residue. Fields, in order: D gene, clone size, J gene, V gene, CDR3 protein, CDR3 DNA. D genes are given only for firm matches. Not every row has a clone size; where given, it reads once, few, many or a size class.

d_call: NA; clone_size: NA; j_call: TRBJ1-1; v_call: TRBV20-1; cdr3_aa: CSARVDRGAFF; cdr3_nt: TGCAGTGCTAGAGTTGACAGAGGAGCTTTCTTT
d_call: TRBD1; clone_size: NA; j_call: TRBJ1-3; v_call: TRBV18; cdr3_aa: CASLADRDSGNTIYF; cdr3_nt: TGTGCCAGCTTGGCGGACAGGGACTCTGGAAACACCATATATTTT
d_call: NA; clone_size: once; j_call: TRBJ2-6; v_call: TRBV6-5; cdr3_aa: CASSSPSVSGANVLTF; cdr3_nt: TGTGCCAGCAGTTCCCCCAGCGTCTCTGGGGCCAACGTCCTGACTTTC
d_call: NA; clone_size: NA; j_call: TRBJ1-5; v_call: TRBV28; cdr3_aa: CASSPPHQPQHF; cdr3_nt: TGTGCCAGCAGTCCCCCACATCAGCCCCAGCATTTT
d_call: NA; clone_size: NA; j_call: TRBJ2-3; v_call: TRBV5-8; cdr3_aa: CASSRYSDTQYF; cdr3_nt: TGTGCCAGCAGCCGGTACTCGGATACGCAGTATTTT
d_call: NA; clone_size: NA; j_call: TRBJ2-1; v_call: TRBV7-9; cdr3_aa: CASSLGGVYNEQFF; cdr3_nt: TGTGCCAGCAGCTTAGGCGGAGTCTACAATGAGCAGTTCTTC
d_call: NA; clone_size: NA; j_call: TRBJ2-3; v_call: TRBV18; cdr3_aa: CASSQTSTDTQYF; cdr3_nt: TGTGCCAGCTCACAAACTAGCACAGATACGCAGTATTTT
d_call: TRBD2; clone_size: NA; j_call: TRBJ2-5; v_call: TRBV15; cdr3_aa: CATSRRLAGGPSETQYF; cdr3_nt: TGTGCCACCAGCAGAAGACTAGCGGGAGGACCCTCGGAGACCCAGTACTTC
d_call: NA; clone_size: NA; j_call: TRBJ2-1; v_call: TRBV20-1; cdr3_aa: CSARNNEQFF; cdr3_nt: TGCAGTGCCAGAAACAATGAGCAGTTCTTC
d_call: TRBD1; clone_size: NA; j_call: TRBJ2-1; v_call: TRBV5-1; cdr3_aa: CASSLGPGQGTHEQFF; cdr3_nt: TGCGCCAGCAGCTTGGGGCCGGGACAGGGGACCCATGAGCAGTTCTTC
d_call: NA; clone_size: NA; j_call: TRBJ2-2; v_call: TRBV29-1; cdr3_aa: CSVEGSPAGELFF; cdr3_nt: TGCAGCGTTGAAGGCTCGCCCGCCGGGGAGCTGTTTTTT
d_call: TRBD1; clone_size: NA; j_call: TRBJ1-5; v_call: TRBV6-5; cdr3_aa: CASSPRTGPQHF; cdr3_nt: TGTGCCAGCAGTCCCCGGACAGGGCCCCAGCATTTT
d_call: TRBD2; clone_size: NA; j_call: TRBJ2-5; v_call: TRBV11-2; cdr3_aa: CASSSGLAGSLETQYF; cdr3_nt: TGTGCCAGCAGCTCCGGACTAGCGGGATCCCTAGAGACCCAGTACTTC
d_call: TRBD2; clone_size: NA; j_call: TRBJ2-5; v_call: TRBV6-1; cdr3_aa: CASRPGTSGFETQYF; cdr3_nt: TGTGCCAGCAGGCCCGGGACTAGCGGCTTTGAGACCCAGTACTTC
d_call: NA; clone_size: NA; j_call: TRBJ2-5; v_call: TRBV4-1; cdr3_aa: CASSQEKTQYF; cdr3_nt: TGCGCCAGCAGCCAAGAGAAGACCCAGTACTTC
d_call: NA; clone_size: NA; j_call: TRBJ2-3; v_call: TRBV10-3; cdr3_aa: CAHAAAAGHTDTQYF; cdr3_nt: TGTGCCCATGCGGCGGCGGCGGGCCACACAGATACGCAGTATTTT
d_call: TRBD2; clone_size: NA; j_call: TRBJ2-1; v_call: TRBV28; cdr3_aa: CASRILAGGRNEQFF; cdr3_nt: TGTGCCAGCAGAATACTAGCGGGAGGGCGTAATGAGCAGTTCTTC
d_call: TRBD2; clone_size: NA; j_call: TRBJ2-1; v_call: TRBV19; cdr3_aa: CASSTSPTSGPYNEQFF; cdr3_nt: TGTGCCAGTAGTACCTCCCCGACTAGCGGACCTTACAATGAGCAGTTCTTC
d_call: NA; clone_size: NA; j_call: TRBJ1-3; v_call: TRBV7-3; cdr3_aa: CASSSGTGNTIYF; cdr3_nt: TGTGCCAGCAGCTCCGGTACTGGAAACACCATATATTTT
d_call: NA; clone_size: NA; j_call: TRBJ2-7; v_call: TRBV2; cdr3_aa: CASTPRGGAYEQYF; cdr3_nt: TGTGCCAGCACCCCTAGGGGGGGAGCCTACGAGCAGTACTTC
d_call: TRBD1; clone_size: NA; j_call: TRBJ2-7; v_call: TRBV4-2; cdr3_aa: CASSPGTDPTYEQYF; cdr3_nt: TGTGCCAGCAGCCCGGGGACAGACCCTACCTACGAGCAGTACTTC
d_call: NA; clone_size: NA; j_call: TRBJ2-7; v_call: TRBV7-6; cdr3_aa: CASSLTPQSTPPNYEQYF; cdr3_nt: TGTGCCAGCAGCTTAACCCCCCAGTCCACCCCACCCAACTACGAGCAGTACTTC
d_call: TRBD2; clone_size: few; j_call: TRBJ2-3; v_call: TRBV4-3; cdr3_aa: CASSHLLAGEPDTQYF; cdr3_nt: TGCGCCAGCAGCCACCTACTAGCGGGAGAGCCAGATACGCAGTATTTT
d_call: NA; clone_size: few; j_call: TRBJ2-2; v_call: TRBV18; cdr3_aa: CASSGQEANTGELFF; cdr3_nt: TGTGCCAGCTCTGGGCAGGAGGCGAACACCGGGGAGCTGTTTTTT
d_call: TRBD2; clone_size: NA; j_call: TRBJ2-7; v_call: TRBV4-2; cdr3_aa: CASSPLGGLAGPGTYEQYF; cdr3_nt: TGTGCCAGCAGCCCCCTAGGGGGACTAGCGGGACCAGGGACCTACGAGCAGTACTTC
d_call: NA; clone_size: NA; j_call: TRBJ2-3; v_call: TRBV4-1; cdr3_aa: CASSQERSAFTDTQYF; cdr3_nt: TGCGCCAGCAGCCAAGAGAGGTCTGCGTTTACAGATACGCAGTATTTT
d_call: NA; clone_size: NA; j_call: TRBJ2-5; v_call: TRBV28; cdr3_aa: CASSYEGREKTQYF; cdr3_nt: TGTGCCAGCAGCTATGAGGGCAGGGAGAAGACCCAGTACTTC
d_call: NA; clone_size: once; j_call: TRBJ2-7; v_call: TRBV4-3; cdr3_aa: CASSQALQPSYEQYF; cdr3_nt: TGCGCCAGCAGCCAAGCCCTTCAACCCTCCTACGAGCAGTACTTC
d_call: NA; clone_size: NA; j_call: TRBJ1-2; v_call: TRBV5-4; cdr3_aa: CASSLDGAYGYTF; cdr3_nt: TGTGCCAGCAGCTTGGACGGAGCCTATGGCTACACCTTC
d_call: NA; clone_size: NA; j_call: TRBJ2-1; v_call: TRBV12-5; cdr3_aa: CASGFFGPSYNEQFF; cdr3_nt: TGTGCTAGTGGTTTTTTCGGGCCTTCCTACAATGAGCAGTTCTTC
d_call: NA; clone_size: NA; j_call: TRBJ2-3; v_call: TRBV28; cdr3_aa: CASSFPSVDTQYF; cdr3_nt: TGTGCCAGCAGTTTCCCTAGCGTCGATACGCAGTATTTT
d_call: NA; clone_size: few; j_call: TRBJ1-1; v_call: TRBV7-9; cdr3_aa: CASSLGSTEAFF; cdr3_nt: TGTGCCAGCAGCTTAGGCAGCACTGAAGCTTTCTTT
d_call: TRBD1; clone_size: NA; j_call: TRBJ1-5; v_call: TRBV19; cdr3_aa: CASSVGTGFQPQHF; cdr3_nt: TGTGCCAGTAGTGTCGGGACAGGTTTTCAGCCCCAGCATTTT
d_call: TRBD1; clone_size: many; j_call: TRBJ1-1; v_call: TRBV9; cdr3_aa: CASSPNDRVEAFF; cdr3_nt: TGTGCCAGCAGCCCAAACGACAGGGTAGAAGCTTTCTTT
d_call: NA; clone_size: NA; j_call: TRBJ1-2; v_call: TRBV6-1; cdr3_aa: CASSEKREGGLGYTF; cdr3_nt: TGTGCCAGCAGTGAAAAGAGAGAGGGGGGGTTGGGCTACACCTTC
d_call: NA; clone_size: once; j_call: TRBJ2-3; v_call: TRBV6-6; cdr3_aa: CASSRPGPLTDTQYF; cdr3_nt: TGTGCCAGCAGCCGACCGGGCCCACTCACAGATACGCAGTATTTT
d_call: TRBD1; clone_size: NA; j_call: TRBJ2-2; v_call: TRBV5-4; cdr3_aa: CASSQKHRGTGELFF; cdr3_nt: TGTGCCAGCAGCCAGAAGCACAGGGGCACCGGGGAGCTGTTTTTT
d_call: TRBD1; clone_size: NA; j_call: TRBJ2-7; v_call: TRBV2; cdr3_aa: CASRATGGGYEQYF; cdr3_nt: TGTGCCAGCAGGGCGACAGGGGGGGGATACGAGCAGTACTTC
d_call: TRBD2; clone_size: NA; j_call: TRBJ2-4; v_call: TRBV28; cdr3_aa: CASRRGRAENIQYF; cdr3_nt: TGTGCCAGCAGGCGCGGGAGGGCCGAAAACATTCAGTACTTC
d_call: NA; clone_size: NA; j_call: TRBJ2-3; v_call: TRBV5-6; cdr3_aa: CASSSTDTQYF; cdr3_nt: TGTGCCAGCAGCTCCACAGATACGCAGTATTTT
d_call: NA; clone_size: once; j_call: TRBJ2-3; v_call: TRBV28; cdr3_aa: CASSLYIFTDTQYF; cdr3_nt: TGTGCCAGCAGTTTATACATATTCACAGATACGCAGTATTTT
d_call: TRBD2; clone_size: NA; j_call: TRBJ2-7; v_call: TRBV27; cdr3_aa: CASSFGLAGSGEQYF; cdr3_nt: TGTGCCAGCAGTTTTGGACTAGCGGGATCTGGCGAGCAGTACTTC
d_call: NA; clone_size: NA; j_call: TRBJ1-5; v_call: TRBV9; cdr3_aa: CASSPRPYGVHSNQPQHF; cdr3_nt: TGTGCCAGCAGCCCCCGACCCTACGGGGTCCATAGCAATCAGCCCCAGCATTTT
d_call: NA; clone_size: NA; j_call: TRBJ2-5; v_call: TRBV7-9; cdr3_aa: CASSFVVGGETQYF; cdr3_nt: TGTGCCAGCAGCTTTGTAGTGGGCGGGGAGACCCAGTACTTC
d_call: NA; clone_size: NA; j_call: TRBJ2-1; v_call: TRBV14; cdr3_aa: CASSEPILAHSYNEQFF; cdr3_nt: TGTGCCAGCAGCGAACCGATTCTAGCGCACTCCTACAATGAGCAGTTCTTC
d_call: NA; clone_size: NA; j_call: TRBJ1-4; v_call: TRBV29-1; cdr3_aa: CSVVIPRQGNEKLFF; cdr3_nt: TGCAGCGTTGTAATACCCCGGCAGGGAAATGAAAAGCTGTTTTTT
d_call: NA; clone_size: NA; j_call: TRBJ2-2; v_call: TRBV4-2; cdr3_aa: CASSQAGRLAMRTGELFF; cdr3_nt: TGTGCCAGCAGCCAAGCAGGTCGGCTAGCGATGCGCACCGGGGAGCTGTTTTTT
d_call: TRBD2; clone_size: NA; j_call: TRBJ2-3; v_call: TRBV5-1; cdr3_aa: CASSEASGRGGTDTQYF; cdr3_nt: TGCGCCAGCAGTGAGGCTAGCGGGAGGGGAGGAACAGATACGCAGTATTTT
d_call: NA; clone_size: NA; j_call: TRBJ2-5; v_call: TRBV11-2; cdr3_aa: CASSFGGKPQETQYF; cdr3_nt: TGTGCCAGCAGCTTTGGGGGAAAACCTCAAGAGACCCAGTACTTC
d_call: NA; clone_size: NA; j_call: TRBJ2-1; v_call: TRBV11-2; cdr3_aa: CASSFTGPNNEQFF; cdr3_nt: TGTGCCAGCAGCTTTACTGGGCCGAACAATGAGCAGTTCTTC
d_call: NA; clone_size: NA; j_call: TRBJ1-4; v_call: TRBV18; cdr3_aa: CASSPTSNNEKLFF; cdr3_nt: TGTGCCAGCTCACCGACCTCTAATAATGAAAAACTGTTTTTT
d_call: TRBD2; clone_size: NA; j_call: TRBJ2-5; v_call: TRBV14; cdr3_aa: CASSLLGAGGETQYF; cdr3_nt: TGTGCCAGCAGCCTCCTCGGGGCGGGAGGTGAGACCCAGTACTTC